The 25 T cell receptor beta chains presented below share a single source sample, sequenced in a study of blood T cell repertoires in COVID-19. Here immunoSEQ multiplex PCR was the method, and the copy in TCRdb shows in-frame clones only, minus some. The sample holds roughly 250,000 clones, around 87% seen once. Sequencing was performed on peripheral blood. The receptors were gathered from a woman between 45 and 60 years old with acute or convalescent COVID-19.

The rearrangement links TRBV2 to TRBJ2-3; D call uncertain. With 6 bases removed from V and 6 bases from J, the gap between germline ends came to 10 bases. The length of the CDR3 is 12 residues. Germline V lookup: CDR1 SNHLY, CDR2 FYNNEI. The CDR3 nucleotides are TGTGCCAGCAGGGGCTGGCACGATACGCAGTATTTT. This sequence encodes CASRGWHDTQYF.

This chain connects TRBV5-1 to TRBJ2-5, with TRBD2 matching 8 bases. Trimming took 4 bases from V and 3 from J; bases not matched to a gene: 8. Germline V gene data show CDR1 as SGHRS and CDR2 as YFSETQ. The CDR3 runs 15 residues. The CDR3 loop is CASSILGLAEETQYF. Written as DNA, the CDR3 is TGCGCCAGCAGCATCCTCGGACTAGCTGAAGAGACCCAGTACTTC.

The chain carries TRBV14 and TRBJ2-4; TRBD1 is a possible D gene (5 bases). V was pared by 3 bases and J by 0 bases, with 12 bases between. Per germline, CDR1 SGHDN and CDR2 FVKESK. The CDR3 is made up of 16 amino acids. CDR3 amino acids: CASSHQRTLAKNIQYF. Here the CDR3 DNA reads TGTGCCAGCAGCCATCAACGGACACTAGCCAAAAACATTCAGTACTTC.

This clone was counted between two and nine times. The chain employs TRBV27 and TRBJ2-2; 7 bases agree with TRBD1. CDR1 and CDR2 from the germline V gene are MNHEY and SMNVEV (reference sequence). The CDR3 runs to 17 residues. Trimming cost V 4 bases and J 0 bases; bases outside gene matches: 8. CDR3 region: CASSWKGAGANTGELFF. The CDR3 DNA reads as TGTGCCAGCAGTTGGAAGGGGGCAGGTGCGAACACCGGGGAGCTGTTTTTT.

The gene calls are TRBV5-4 and TRBJ2-2; 7 nucleotides align to TRBD2. CDR1 is SGHNT, CDR2 YYREEE, per germline (reference sequence). CDR3 length: 18 residues. Unmatched junction bases numbered 13, after V lost 0 bases and J lost 5 bases. The CDR3 nucleotides read TGTGCCAGCAGCTTGGCCTTTTTGGCTAGCGGAAATACCGGGGAGCTGTTTTTT. As protein: CASSLAFLASGNTGELFF.

CDR3 residues: CASREGPSFSGNTIYF. The CDR3 coding sequence is TGTGCCAGCAGGGAGGGCCCGTCCTTCTCTGGAAACACCATATATTTT. This sequence joins TRBV28 and TRBJ1-3; D unresolved. Trimming removed 6 bases at V and 0 bases at J, with 15 bases between. Looked up from germline, CDR1 is MDHEN and CDR2 is SYDVKM. This CDR3 is 16 amino acids long.

The chain joins TRBV6-2 or TRBV6-3 to TRBJ2-1, with 9 bases that match TRBD2. The CDR3 runs 15 residues. Germline V gene lookup returns CDR1 MNHEY and CDR2 SVGEGT. The V and J ends lost 6 bases and 4 bases, in that order; junction bases with no gene match: 7. CDR3 in DNA: TGTGCCAGCAGCCGCGGGGGGGCTACATACAATGAGCAGTTCTTC. This gives the protein CASSRGGATYNEQFF.

The gene calls are TRBV5-1 and TRBJ2-5; TRBD2 might be the D (6 bases). Between the trimmed V and J ends, which lost 0 bases and 5 bases, there was a span of 11 bases. CDR1 and CDR2 from the germline V gene are SGHRS and YFSETQ. CDR3 length: 14 residues. CDR3 in amino acids: CASSLDRGRETQYF. In DNA form, the CDR3 reads TGCGCCAGCAGCTTGGATCGGGGGAGGGAGACCCAGTACTTC.

The chain has TRBV2 and TRBJ1-1; D is unclear. CDR1 and CDR2 (germline): SNHLY, FYNNEI. The CDR3 totals 17 residues. The V gene lost 6 bases and the J gene lost 1 base, with 21 bases spanning the gap. The CDR3 coding sequence is TGTGCCAGCAGGGAACGGTCGTTCGGAGTGAAGAACACTGAAGCTTTCTTT. This codes for CASRERSFGVKNTEAFF.

This chain uses TRBV28 with TRBJ2-1; 7 nucleotides agree with TRBD2. This CDR3 comprises 13 residues. Losses at the gene ends were 2 bases for V and 12 bases for J; bases not matched to a gene: 7. Germline V lookup: CDR1 MDHEN, CDR2 SYDVKM. CDR3 coding DNA: TGTGCCAGCAGTTTACTTGGGCGGGAGTGGCAGTTCTTC. Translation: CASSLLGREWQFF.

J is TRBJ1-1 and V is TRBV2; 8 positions agree with TRBD1. The CDR3 has 14 amino acids. Germline CDR1 reads SNHLY; CDR2 reads FYNNEI. V lost 6 bases and J lost 5; bases outside the gene matches: 8. Here the CDR3 DNA reads TGTGCCAGCAGGGGAATTACAGGGGGTACTGAAGCTTTCTTT. This translates into CASRGITGGTEAFF.

This clone has only one observation. V is TRBV15 and J is TRBJ2-5; D perhaps matches TRBD2 (6 bases). CDR3 size: 14 residues. Germline V gene lookup returns CDR1 LNHNV and CDR2 YYDKDF (reference sequence). V lost 3 bases to trimming and J lost 2 bases, with 10 bases between them. CDR3 loop: CATSREGIQETQYF. CDR3 sequence (DNA): TGTGCCACCAGCAGGGAGGGTATTCAAGAGACCCAGTACTTC. The variable domain in full, completed from reference TRBV15 and TRBJ2-5, reads DAMVIQNPRYQVTQFGKPVTLSCSQTLNHNVMYWYQQKSSQAPKLLFHYYDKDFNNEADTPDNFQSRRPNTSFCFLDIRSPGLGDTAMYLCATSREGIQETQYFGPGTRLLVL.

The chain employs TRBV5-1 and TRBJ2-7; 9 nucleotides match TRBD1. Losses at the gene ends were 4 bases for V and 4 bases for J; bases not matched to a gene: 6. CDR1 is SGHRS, CDR2 YFSETQ, per germline. The CDR3 runs 14 residues. The CDR3 region has the DNA TGCGCCAGCAGCCCCGGGACAGGGAAATACGAGCAGTACTTC. Translation gives CASSPGTGKYEQYF.

This clone was seen just once. The chain combines TRBV19 with TRBJ1-2; 8 bases map to TRBD1. The V gene's germline CDR1 is LNHDA and CDR2 SQIVND (reference sequence). The CDR3 extends over 14 amino acids. Losses at the gene ends were 8 bases for V and 2 bases for J; bases not matched to a gene: 7. The CDR3 coding sequence is TGTGCCAGTTCGGACAGGGTAAGGAACTATGGCTACACCTTC. It translates to CASSDRVRNYGYTF. Using reference TRBV19 and TRBJ1-2 for the parts outside the CDR3, the full variable domain is DGGITQSPKYLFRKEGQNVTLSCEQNLNHDAMYWYRQDPGQGLRLIYYSQIVNDFQKGDIAEGYSVSREKKESFPLTVTSAQKNPTAFYLCASSDRVRNYGYTFGSGTRLTVV.

This clone was detected once. The chain joins TRBV9 to TRBJ2-7; no firm D call. Trimming shortened V by 0 bases and J by 6 bases, and 10 bases separated the two germline ends. Germline V gene sequence: CDR1 SGDLS, CDR2 YYNGEE. This CDR3 contains 13 residues. CDR3 bases: TGTGCCAGCAGCGTAGGGGTTAGCAGCGAGCAGTACTTC. Protein: CASSVGVSSEQYF.

The CDR3 reads CASSQVSGTGAYEQYF. The CDR3 bases are TGTGCCAGCAGCCAAGTTTCCGGGACAGGGGCCTACGAGCAGTACTTC. The chain joins TRBV4-2 to TRBJ2-7; 10 positions agree with TRBD1. Unmatched junction bases numbered 5, after V lost 1 base and J lost 2 bases. The CDR3 is made up of 16 amino acids. CDR1 LGHNA and CDR2 YNFKEQ come from the germline V gene.

The chain uses TRBV7-3 and TRBJ2-3, with a possible D match to TRBD2 (6 bases). This CDR3 is 17 amino acids long. The germline gives CDR1 SGHTA, CDR2 FQGTGA. The V and J ends lost 6 bases and 0 bases respectively, with 19 bases between them. This CDR3 reads CASSPTGPGTSTDTQYF. CDR3 in DNA: TGTGCCAGCAGTCCAACGGGGCCGGGGACTAGCACAGATACGCAGTATTTT.

This chain connects TRBV27 to TRBJ1-6; D unclear. V lost 5 bases and J lost 10, with 9 bases in between. The CDR3 is 12 amino acids. The germline V gene encodes CDR1 MNHEY and CDR2 SMNVEV (reference sequence). This CDR3 is CASSQGRSPLHF. CDR3 coding DNA: TGTGCCAGCAGTCAAGGGAGGTCACCCCTCCACTTT.

This chain uses TRBV5-1 with TRBJ2-1, with D possibly matching TRBD1 (6 bases). The CDR3 is 14 residues long. Germline V gene sequence: CDR1 SGHRS, CDR2 YFSETQ. The V gene lost 3 bases and the J gene lost 5 bases, with 12 bases spanning the gap. CDR3 DNA: TGCGCCAGCAGCTCCACAGGGAGCCACAATGAGCAGTTCTTC. Its protein product is CASSSTGSHNEQFF.

The chain is built from TRBV7-9 and TRBJ1-4; no clear D gene. Trimming stripped 2 bases from V and 8 bases from J, with 12 bases between. Germline V gene sequence: CDR1 SEHNR, CDR2 FQNEAQ (reference sequence). CDR3 size: 14 residues. This chain's CDR3 is CASSLSSGSEKLFF. Here the CDR3 DNA reads TGTGCCAGCAGCTTATCTAGTGGGAGCGAAAAACTGTTTTTT.

The chain recombines TRBV5-1 with TRBJ2-3, with 10 bases matching TRBD2. The germline gives CDR1 SGHRS, CDR2 YFSETQ. The CDR3 sequence is 16 residues long. V lost 1 base, J lost 1 base, and 3 bases stayed unmatched. CDR3: CASSLSLAGGTDTQYF. The CDR3 nucleotides read TGCGCCAGCAGCTTGTCTCTAGCGGGAGGCACAGATACGCAGTATTTT.

V usage is TRBV6-2 or TRBV6-3 and J usage is TRBJ2-1, with TRBD2 identical over 12 bases. Germline assignment: CDR1 MNHEY and CDR2 SVGEGT. The CDR3 extends over 19 amino acids. V lost 6 bases and J lost 2; bases outside the gene matches: 14. Written as DNA, the CDR3 is TGTGCCAGCAGCACCCGGACTCTAGCGGGAGGGTGGGCCTACAATGAGCAGTTCTTC. Protein: CASSTRTLAGGWAYNEQFF.

The CDR3 is CASRYGTSYEQYF. The CDR3 DNA sequence: TGTGCCAGCAGGTATGGGACATCCTACGAGCAGTACTTC. The genes are TRBV12-3 or TRBV12-4 and TRBJ2-7, with TRBD1 as a possible D gene (6 bases). This CDR3 is 13 amino acids long. V lost 6 bases and J lost 1, with 10 bases in between.

This clone was detected only once. This chain uses TRBV10-3 with TRBJ2-5; D is perhaps TRBD2 (6 bases). CDR1 ENHRY and CDR2 SYGVKD come from the germline V gene. This CDR3 has 13 amino acids. The ends were cut back, 10 bases at V and 2 bases at J, with 14 bases in the middle. The CDR3 nucleotides read TGTGCCACGTCGATCGGACTACAAGAGACCCAGTACTTC. Amino acid sequence: CATSIGLQETQYF.

The chain links TRBV10-3 to TRBJ1-5; D is undetermined. The CDR3 runs to 14 residues. V was cut by 3 bases and J by 5 bases, with 11 bases left in between. In germline, CDR1 is ENHRY, CDR2 SYGVKD. The CDR3 sequence is CAISDSDKYQPQHF. Written as DNA, the CDR3 is TGTGCCATCAGTGATTCCGACAAATATCAGCCCCAGCATTTT.